This passage covers 29 T cell receptor beta chains from one sample sequenced in a study of blood T cell repertoires in COVID-19. Clones were read by immunoSEQ multiplex PCR, and TCRdb kept only the in-frame ones, dropping some. The data hold over 200,000 clones, with 80% to 95% observed a single time. The sample was peripheral blood. These receptors all stem from a man aged 60 to 69 with COVID-19, enrolled during active disease.

V gene TRBV2 combines with J gene TRBJ1-6; D not certain. From germline, CDR1 is SNHLY and CDR2 FYNNEI. V shed 5 bases and J shed 9 bases, with 17 bases lying between them. CDR3 length: 15 amino acids. The CDR3 DNA is TGTGCCAGCAGTCTGAGACCGGGGATTGGTTCACCCCTCCACTTT. Protein product: CASSLRPGIGSPLHF.

This clone occurred once. V and J are TRBV4-1 and TRBJ1-4; D not certain. Germline V gives CDR1 MGHRA, CDR2 YSYEKL. CDR3 length equals 11 residues. Trimming took off 2 bases at V and 12 bases at J, with 7 bases between the two ends. The CDR3 protein is CASSQQYELFF. As DNA, the CDR3 is TGCGCCAGCAGCCAACAGTACGAACTGTTTTTT.

The chain links TRBV30 to TRBJ1-3; 9 bases are a match to TRBD1. Germline lookup yields CDR1 GTSNPN and CDR2 SVGIG (reference sequence). J gave up 5 bases and V 2 bases, and 25 bases lay outside the gene matches. This CDR3 region has 21 residues. CDR3 amino acids: CAWSPTSLGKAGQGIRNTIYF. As DNA, the CDR3 is TGTGCCTGGAGTCCTACAAGCTTAGGAAAGGCAGGACAGGGGATACGAAACACCATATATTTT.

The chain couples TRBV6-6 to TRBJ1-4; D is perhaps TRBD1 (6 bases). Trimming stripped 6 bases from V and 4 bases from J, with 15 bases between. The V gene's germline CDR1 is MNHNY and CDR2 SVGAGI (reference sequence). CDR3 length equals 15 residues. DNA of the CDR3: TGTGCCAGCAGCACGACAGGATCAAATAATGAAAAACTGTTTTTT. This sequence encodes CASSTTGSNNEKLFF.

CDR3 loop: CAWIPLYIAGGRSDTQYF. The CDR3 bases are TGTGCCTGGATCCCTCTCTACATAGCGGGAGGACGGTCAGATACGCAGTATTTT. The J gene is TRBJ2-3, the V gene TRBV30, with 10 positions matching TRBD2. Germline V gives CDR1 GTSNPN, CDR2 SVGIG (reference sequence). V gave up 4 bases and J gave up 4 bases; unmatched junction bases: 17. The CDR3 runs 18 residues.

The chain couples TRBV4-2 to TRBJ2-1; possibly TRBD2 for D (5 bases). The ends were cut back, 5 bases at V and 0 bases at J, with 11 bases in the middle. Germline values: CDR1 LGHNA, CDR2 YNFKEQ. The CDR3 length is 15 residues. CDR3 DNA: TGTGCCAGCAGCTCAGTGGGGAGCTCCTACAATGAGCAGTTCTTC. Its protein product is CASSSVGSSYNEQFF.

V gene TRBV11-2 combines with J gene TRBJ2-1; 8 nucleotides agree with TRBD2. Germline V gives CDR1 SGHAT, CDR2 FQNNGV. This CDR3 region has 15 residues. After removal of 7 bases from V and 7 bases from J, the junction contained 12 bases not matched to a gene. The CDR3 reads CASNSGGAGGNEQFF. The CDR3 DNA sequence: TGTGCCAGCAATTCCGGGGGGGCCGGAGGAAATGAGCAGTTCTTC.

The chain recombines TRBV28 with TRBJ2-7; tentative D call: TRBD1 (6 bases). The V end was cut by 4 bases, the J end by 9 bases, with 19 bases between. This CDR3 spans 14 amino acids. Germline V gene sequence: CDR1 MDHEN, CDR2 SYDVKM. The CDR3 bases are TGTGCCAGCAGTTCTGCGGACGCAACAGGGTGGCAGTACTTC. Protein product: CASSSADATGWQYF. The whole variable domain, filled in from reference TRBV28 and TRBJ2-7, reads DVKVTQSSRYLVKRTGEKVFLECVQDMDHENMFWYRQDPGLGLRLIYFSYDVKMKEKGDIPEGYSVSREKKERFSLILESASTNQTSMYLCASSSADATGWQYFGPGTRLTVT.

This chain uses TRBV9 with TRBJ2-7; D perhaps matches TRBD1 (6 bases). There are 14 residues in the CDR3. Germline assignment: CDR1 SGDLS and CDR2 YYNGEE. The V and J ends lost 3 bases and 2 bases respectively, with 12 bases between them. The DNA of the CDR3 is TGTGCCAGCAGCGCCACAGGGTGGGCCTACGAGCAGTACTTC. Translation: CASSATGWAYEQYF.

The CDR3 spells CASSFSGSISYNEQFF. In nucleotides, the CDR3 is TGTGCCAGCAGCTTTAGCGGGTCGATCTCCTACAATGAGCAGTTCTTC. The rearrangement links TRBV7-2 to TRBJ2-1; TRBD2 aligns across 7 bases. The V gene's germline CDR1 is SGHTA and CDR2 FQGNSA. The CDR3 runs to 16 residues. After removal of 3 bases from V and 0 bases from J, the junction contained 5 bases not matched to a gene.

The rearrangement links TRBV2 to TRBJ1-4, with 8 bases fitting TRBD1. Trimming took 6 bases from V and 1 from J; bases not matched to a gene: 10. Germline CDR1 reads SNHLY; CDR2 reads FYNNEI. The CDR3 loop spans 17 amino acids. CDR3 protein: CASRGGTGGRTNEKLFF. CDR3 bases: TGTGCCAGCAGGGGAGGGACAGGTGGGAGAACTAATGAAAAACTGTTTTTT.

The sample holds one count of this clone. The chain is built from TRBV19 and TRBJ1-5, with a possible D match to TRBD1 (5 bases). This CDR3 has 15 amino acids. Per the germline V gene, CDR1 is LNHDA and CDR2 is SQIVND (reference sequence). With 5 bases removed from V and 4 bases from J, the gap between germline ends came to 15 bases. The CDR3 sequence is CASSVPGSPNQPQHF. The CDR3 DNA sequence: TGTGCCAGTAGTGTACCAGGGTCCCCAAATCAGCCCCAGCATTTT.

The rearrangement links TRBV9 to TRBJ2-1, with 11 positions matching TRBD1. CDR3 size: 14 residues. With 1 base clipped from V and 8 bases from J, the junction kept 2 bases outside the gene matches. Germline assignment: CDR1 SGDLS and CDR2 YYNGEE. CDR3: CASSVRTGGDEQFF. In DNA form, the CDR3 reads TGTGCCAGCAGCGTACGGACAGGGGGCGATGAGCAGTTCTTC.

The V call is TRBV7-8, the J call TRBJ2-1, with TRBD2 identical over 10 bases. V lost 6 bases and J lost 7; bases outside the gene matches: 6. The CDR3 totals 14 residues. The germline V gene has CDR1 SGHVS and CDR2 FQNEAQ. The CDR3: CASRPAGGPNEQFF. Here the CDR3 DNA reads TGTGCCAGCAGACCAGCGGGGGGGCCGAATGAGCAGTTCTTC.

The chain has TRBV6-1 and TRBJ1-5; D might be TRBD1 (5 bases). This CDR3 contains 14 residues. Trimming pared 6 bases from V and 0 bases from J, leaving 9 bases between. The germline gives CDR1 MNHNS, CDR2 SASEGT. CDR3 nucleotide sequence: TGTGCCAGCAGCCGGGACTATAGCAATCAGCCCCAGCATTTT. Protein sequence: CASSRDYSNQPQHF.

The V and J genes are TRBV5-6 and TRBJ1-3; D is possibly TRBD1 (5 bases). The CDR3 covers 19 residues. The germline V and J ends were trimmed by 4 bases and 0 bases, with 23 bases remaining between them. Germline V gene data show CDR1 as SGHDT and CDR2 as YYEEEE. CDR3 nucleotides: TGTGCCAGCAGCCAACAGGCGAAACCCTATTACTCCTCTGGAAACACCATATATTTT. Encoded protein: CASSQQAKPYYSSGNTIYF.

The chain employs TRBV14 and TRBJ2-7; D perhaps matches TRBD1 (5 bases). Looked up from germline, CDR1 is SGHDN and CDR2 is FVKESK. Between the trimmed V and J ends, which lost 1 base and 5 bases, there was a span of 15 bases. The CDR3 runs to 15 residues. CDR3 residues: CASSQGQGRRNEQYF. CDR3 sequence (DNA): TGTGCCAGCAGCCAAGGCCAGGGAAGGCGAAACGAGCAGTACTTC.

The V call is TRBV7-2, the J call TRBJ2-1; 12 positions match TRBD2. The J segment lost 8 bases and the V segment lost 0 bases, leaving 5 bases of the junction unmatched. The CDR3 covers 16 residues. Germline V CDR1 and CDR2: SGHTA, FQGNSA. The CDR3 DNA sequence: TGTGCCAGCAGCTTAGCTCTAGCGGGAGGGAGGGATGAGCAGTTCTTC. The encoded protein is CASSLALAGGRDEQFF.

The chain couples TRBV7-9 to TRBJ1-4; 7 nucleotides align to TRBD1. The V and J ends lost 5 bases and 3 bases, in that order; junction bases with no gene match: 12. The CDR3 consists of 17 residues. The V gene's germline CDR1 is SEHNR and CDR2 FQNEAQ (reference sequence). The CDR3 loop is CASSPGQARGANEKLFF. Written as DNA, the CDR3 is TGTGCCAGCAGCCCCGGACAGGCCCGCGGAGCTAATGAAAAACTGTTTTTT.

The V and J genes are TRBV19 and TRBJ1-5, with 8 bases matching TRBD1. CDR1 LNHDA and CDR2 SQIVND come from the germline V gene (reference sequence). This CDR3 is built from 18 residues. With V trimmed by 4 bases and J by 1 base, 12 bases remained unmatched. This CDR3 reads CASSTYLGTGSSNQPQHF. CDR3 sequence (DNA): TGTGCCAGTAGTACTTACCTCGGGACAGGCTCCAGCAATCAGCCCCAGCATTTT.

The chain recombines TRBV19 with TRBJ2-3, with 7 positions matching TRBD1. The ends lost 5 bases at V and 2 bases at J; junction bases unmatched: 7. The CDR3 contains 15 residues. The germline CDR1 and CDR2 sequences are LNHDA and SQIVND (reference sequence). CDR3 DNA: TGTGCCAGTAGTCCCAACAGGGGTAACACAGATACGCAGTATTTT. Protein product: CASSPNRGNTDTQYF.

The rearrangement links TRBV5-6 to TRBJ2-7, with TRBD1 matching over 9 bases. The junction had 10 bases not matched to a gene; V was cut back by 4 bases and J by 5 bases. Germline V gene data show CDR1 as SGHDT and CDR2 as YYEEEE. CDR3 length: 15 amino acids. The DNA of the CDR3 is TGTGCCAGCAGCCTTTGGTGGACAGGGGAGAACGAGCAGTACTTC. Its translation: CASSLWWTGENEQYF.

The chain recombines TRBV4-2 with TRBJ1-4, with 9 bases lining up with TRBD1. The germline V gene has CDR1 LGHNA and CDR2 YNFKEQ. V gave up 0 bases and J gave up 8 bases; unmatched junction bases: 4. The CDR3 loop spans 15 amino acids. The CDR3 DNA sequence: TGTGCCAGCAGCCAAGAGGGACAGGGCAGCGAAAAACTGTTTTTT. This encodes CASSQEGQGSEKLFF.

V is TRBV6-5 and J is TRBJ2-7, with D possibly matching TRBD2 (6 bases). Germline lookup yields CDR1 MNHEY and CDR2 SVGAGI. This CDR3 has 14 residues. V was clipped by 5 bases and J by 2 bases, with 13 bases between them. For the CDR3, the DNA is TGTGCCAGCAGTCGAGGAGGGTCGGCCTACGAGCAGTACTTC. It translates to CASSRGGSAYEQYF.

The V call is TRBV9, the J call TRBJ1-6; D is possibly TRBD1 (6 bases). This CDR3 is 15 amino acids long. Germline CDR1 reads SGDLS; CDR2 reads YYNGEE. The V and J ends lost 0 bases and 5 bases respectively, with 9 bases between them. CDR3 in amino acids: CASSVGWTDNSPLHF. In DNA form, the CDR3 reads TGTGCCAGCAGCGTAGGGTGGACAGATAATTCACCCCTCCACTTT. Filled out from reference TRBV9 and TRBJ1-6, the complete variable domain reads DSGVTQTPKHLITATGQRVTLRCSPRSGDLSVYWYQQSLDQGLQFLIQYYNGEERAKGNILERFSAQQFPDLHSELNLSSLELGDSALYFCASSVGWTDNSPLHFGNGTRLTVT.

The rearrangement links TRBV13 to TRBJ1-1; no definite D call. Germline CDR1 PRHDT, CDR2 FYEKMQ (reference sequence). The ends were cut back, 7 bases at V and 4 bases at J, with 19 bases in the middle. There are 15 residues in the CDR3. CDR3 bases: TGTGCCAGCACCGCGGAGAAGACCCTCGGCACTGAAGCTTTCTTT. Its protein is CASTAEKTLGTEAFF. Full variable domain (rest looked up from reference TRBV13 and TRBJ1-1): AAGVIQSPRHLIKEKRETATLKCYPIPRHDTVYWYQQGPGQDPQFLISFYEKMQSDKGSIPDRFSAQQFSDYHSELNMSSLELGDSALYFCASTAEKTLGTEAFFGQGTRLTVV.

The chain employs TRBV2 and TRBJ2-3; TRBD2 matches 9 bases. With V trimmed by 1 base and J by 5 bases, 13 bases remained unmatched. The CDR3 is 18 amino acids. CDR1 SNHLY and CDR2 FYNNEI come from the germline V gene. The CDR3 here is CASSEGVSGGWTGDTQYF. CDR3 coding DNA: TGTGCCAGCAGTGAAGGGGTCAGCGGGGGGTGGACGGGAGATACGCAGTATTTT.

This chain links TRBV7-2 with TRBJ1-6; 7 nucleotides match TRBD1. This CDR3 spans 15 amino acids. V gave up 2 bases and J gave up 8 bases; unmatched junction bases: 6. CDR1 and CDR2 from the germline V gene are SGHTA and FQGNSA. The CDR3 coding sequence is TGTGCCAGCAGCTTACTGGACAGGAACGATTCACCCCTCCACTTT. Amino acid sequence: CASSLLDRNDSPLHF.

The chain combines TRBV6-2 or TRBV6-3 with TRBJ2-7; D unresolved. The germline V and J ends were trimmed by 0 bases and 2 bases, with 14 bases remaining between them. The germline V gene has CDR1 MNHEY and CDR2 SVGEGT. There are 16 residues in the CDR3. The CDR3 DNA follows: TGTGCCAGCAGTTACTCGACTTCATGGATCGCCTACGAGCAGTACTTC. This sequence encodes CASSYSTSWIAYEQYF.